Each of the 7 T cell receptor beta chains below was sequenced from the same sample in a study of post-analysis software for immune sequencing data. Study outcomes and limitations: In patients, TRBV5-6, TRBV5-1 and TRBV20-1 belonged to roughly 5 TRBV segments found more frequently than in controls.

Antigens of these TCRs are unknown. Unique-molecular-identifier-tagged TCR beta cDNA libraries were used. TCRdb re-called the PCR reads with MiXCR, one entry per CDR3 protein. The top ten clones hold about an eighth of a sample with approximately 400,000 distinct CDR3 sequences, approximately 33% of them seen once. The sequenced material came from blood. The receptor set was obtained from a girl between 5 and 17 years old with multiple sclerosis.

This chain joins TRBV7-8 and TRBJ2-3; TRBD1 or TRBD2 may be the D gene (7 bases each). Germline lookup yields CDR1 SGHVS and CDR2 FQNEAQ. This CDR3 contains 16 residues. V was cut by 7 bases and J by 3 bases, with 20 bases left in between. The CDR3 coding sequence is TGTGCCAGCACCACACGACAGGGAGGGGGGACAGATACGCAGTATTTT. Protein: CASTTRQGGGTDTQYF.

A few counts support this clonotype. This chain links TRBV7-2 with TRBJ1-1; D may be TRBD1 (5 bases). V shed 3 bases and J shed 4 bases, with 9 bases lying between them. From germline, CDR1 is SGHTA and CDR2 FQGNSA. The length of the CDR3 is 13 residues. CDR3 bases: TGTGCCAGCAGCTTCTCTGGGGCCACTGAAGCTTTCTTT. Its protein product is CASSFSGATEAFF.

The chain carries TRBV7-3 and TRBJ1-6, with D possibly matching TRBD1 (5 bases). The V gene lost 4 bases and the J gene lost 10 bases, with 17 bases spanning the gap. This CDR3 comprises 15 residues. Germline CDR1 reads SGHTA; CDR2 reads FQGTGA. This CDR3 is CASSSNGHLGSPLHF. Written as DNA, the CDR3 is TGTGCCAGCAGCTCAAACGGACATTTAGGATCACCCCTCCACTTT.

The chain couples TRBV20-1 to TRBJ1-1; D gene unclear. CDR3 length: 13 residues. Deletions cut 3 bases from V and 2 bases from J, with 10 bases between. Germline V gene data show CDR1 as DFQATT and CDR2 as SNEGSKA (reference sequence). For the CDR3, the DNA is TGCAGTGCTAGGGAGTTCGAAAACACTGAAGCTTTCTTT. Protein sequence: CSAREFENTEAFF.

This clonotype has only a few counts. This sequence joins TRBV4-3 and TRBJ2-7; D might be TRBD1 (6 bases). The CDR3 sequence is 17 residues long. The V gene lost 2 bases and the J gene lost 0 bases, with 17 bases spanning the gap. CDR1 and CDR2 (germline): LGHNA, YSLEER. CDR3 amino acids: CASSQRTGSLSSYEQYF. CDR3 DNA sequence: TGCGCCAGCAGCCAACGAACAGGGAGCCTAAGCTCCTACGAGCAGTACTTC.

This rearrangement joins TRBV19 to TRBJ1-1, with D uncertain. This CDR3 has 13 amino acids. Germline V gene sequence: CDR1 LNHDA, CDR2 SQIVND (reference sequence). Trimming shortened V by 3 bases and J by 3 bases, and 8 bases separated the two germline ends. The CDR3 region is CASSMISDTEAFF. The CDR3 DNA reads as TGTGCCAGTAGTATGATTTCCGACACTGAAGCTTTCTTT.

V is TRBV27 and J is TRBJ1-1, with a weak D call TRBD1 (5 bases). This CDR3 spans 13 amino acids. V shed 8 bases and J shed 6 bases, with 16 bases lying between them. Germline lookup yields CDR1 MNHEY and CDR2 SMNVEV (reference sequence). As DNA, the CDR3 is TGTGCCAGCCTTCCGTGGGGCCGAGCTGAAGCTTTCTTT. Its protein is CASLPWGRAEAFF.